A selection of T cell receptor beta chains follows, all from one sample in a study of T cells in localized non-small cell lung cancer. Here immunoSEQ multiplex PCR was the method, and the copy in TCRdb shows in-frame clones only, minus some. The table has 35,000 to 45,000 clones, 81% seen once. Source: peripheral blood mononuclear cells, taken before any cancer treatment. The receptors were gathered from a male donor aged 60 or over with stage II lung adenocarcinoma. The CDR3 runs from the conserved cysteine through the conserved F or W. D genes are given only for firm matches. Clone size is not always given. Where it is, it says once, few, many or a class for expanded clones.

cdr3_aa: CASSWNRVTMDGYTF
cdr3_nt: TGCGCCAGCAGCTGGAACAGGGTAACTATGGATGGCTACACCTTC
clone_size: few
j_call: TRBJ1-2
v_call: TRBV5-1
d_call: -

cdr3_aa: CASSMRGASEAFF
cdr3_nt: TGTGCCAGTAGTATGAGGGGGGCGAGTGAAGCTTTCTTT
clone_size: -
j_call: TRBJ1-1
v_call: TRBV19
d_call: -

cdr3_aa: CASSRQETQYF
cdr3_nt: TGCGCCAGCAGCAGACAAGAGACCCAGTACTTC
clone_size: few
j_call: TRBJ2-5
v_call: TRBV5-1
d_call: -

cdr3_aa: CASSLPGGFGEQYF
cdr3_nt: TGTGCCAGCAGCCTCCCTGGGGGGTTCGGCGAGCAGTACTTC
clone_size: few
j_call: TRBJ2-7
v_call: TRBV5-8
d_call: -

cdr3_aa: CASKRGTEAFF
cdr3_nt: TGTGCCAGCAAAAGGGGCACTGAAGCTTTCTTT
clone_size: -
j_call: TRBJ1-1
v_call: TRBV6-1
d_call: -

cdr3_aa: CASSLRTINQPQHF
cdr3_nt: TGTGCCAGCAGCTTACGGACGATTAATCAGCCCCAGCATTTT
clone_size: -
j_call: TRBJ1-5
v_call: TRBV5-6
d_call: -

cdr3_aa: CASSYMDSPLHF
cdr3_nt: TGTGCCAGCAGTTATATGGACTCACCCCTCCACTTT
clone_size: -
j_call: TRBJ1-6
v_call: TRBV6-6
d_call: -

cdr3_aa: CAISPGTGLGGYEQYF
cdr3_nt: TGTGCCATCAGTCCCGGGACAGGGCTTGGGGGCTACGAGCAGTACTTC
clone_size: -
j_call: TRBJ2-7
v_call: TRBV10-3
d_call: TRBD1

cdr3_aa: CASSPQSWRYNEQFF
cdr3_nt: TGCGCCAGCAGCCCTCAGTCCTGGCGATACAATGAGCAGTTCTTC
clone_size: -
j_call: TRBJ2-1
v_call: TRBV5-1
d_call: -

cdr3_aa: CASREAQGVYEQYF
cdr3_nt: TGTGCCAGCCGGGAGGCTCAGGGGGTCTACGAGCAGTACTTC
clone_size: -
j_call: TRBJ2-7
v_call: TRBV6-1
d_call: -

cdr3_aa: CASSFMGSPLHF
cdr3_nt: TGTGCCAGCAGCTTTATGGGTTCACCCCTCCACTTT
clone_size: few
j_call: TRBJ1-6
v_call: TRBV7-2
d_call: -

cdr3_aa: CASSKLAGVNTGELFF
cdr3_nt: TGTGCCAGCAGTAAACTAGCGGGAGTGAACACCGGGGAGCTGTTTTTT
clone_size: -
j_call: TRBJ2-2
v_call: TRBV27
d_call: TRBD2

cdr3_aa: CASSPPVDPRNTEAFF
cdr3_nt: TGTGCCAGCTCACCACCGGTGGATCCAAGGAACACTGAAGCTTTCTTT
clone_size: few
j_call: TRBJ1-1
v_call: TRBV18
d_call: -

cdr3_aa: CASSSTVLNYGYTF
cdr3_nt: TGTGCCAGCAGTTCGACAGTCTTAAACTATGGCTACACCTTC
clone_size: -
j_call: TRBJ1-2
v_call: TRBV28
d_call: -

cdr3_aa: CASSLPFDEETQYF
cdr3_nt: TGTGCCAGCAGCTTACCATTCGATGAGGAGACCCAGTACTTC
clone_size: -
j_call: TRBJ2-5
v_call: TRBV5-5
d_call: -

cdr3_aa: CASSYMGGGNQPQHF
cdr3_nt: TGTGCCAGCAGTTACATGGGGGGAGGCAATCAGCCCCAGCATTTT
clone_size: -
j_call: TRBJ1-5
v_call: TRBV6-5
d_call: -